These T cell receptor beta chains were read from a single sample in a study of T cell clusters in autoimmune cytopenias. TCRdb re-analyzed the multiplex PCR reads; it lists each CDR3 protein once, without DNA. This sample's table has about 8,200 distinct CDR3 sequences. Specimen: peripheral blood. These TCRs come from a human donor with an autoimmune cytopenia or autoimmune hepatitis (not recorded which). Both conserved end residues are part of each CDR3. The listing skips clone size in some rows; elsewhere it reads once, few, many or a size class.

clone_size,j_call,cdr3_length,v_call,cdr3_aa
NA,TRBJ1-5,16,TRBV19,CASSIVERQGGQPQHF
medium-sized,TRBJ2-7,12,TRBV5-1,CASMGVTYEQYF
medium-sized,TRBJ2-3,15,TRBV7-6,CASSSIGLATDTQYF
NA,TRBJ1-4,16,TRBV19,CASRISPAVTNEKLFF
NA,TRBJ1-1,16,TRBV7-6,CASSLKGGGGNTEAFF
NA,TRBJ1-2,14,TRBV10-3,CAISDAGESYGYTF
NA,TRBJ2-3,14,TRBV19,CASSSGHFTDTQYF
NA,TRBJ2-7,15,TRBV6-2/TRBV6-3,CASSYASLPSYEQYF
medium-sized,TRBJ1-3,16,TRBV12-3/TRBV12-4,CASLTPTYDSGHTIYF
medium-sized,TRBJ1-2,12,TRBV12-3/TRBV12-4,CASSPPSYGYTF
NA,TRBJ2-1,15,TRBV19,CASSIPGLGFNEQFF
NA,TRBJ1-5,16,TRBV6-5,CASSLTHSRSNQPQHF
NA,TRBJ2-3,18,TRBV12-3/TRBV12-4,CASSLRLAGAWRTDTQYF
NA,TRBJ1-3,15,TRBV6-1,CAISDVRGLGNTIYF
medium-sized,TRBJ2-5,14,TRBV6-6,CASSPQGYEETQYF
medium-sized,TRBJ2-3,15,TRBV12-3/TRBV12-4,CASSPQGDSTDTQYF
medium-sized,TRBJ2-7,11,TRBV29-1,CSVVQGLEQYF
NA,TRBJ1-2,16,TRBV13,CASRSNFRVGGYGYTF
NA,TRBJ2-5,14,TRBV9,CASSVGGVQETQYF
NA,TRBJ1-5,16,TRBV19,CASSLDRVGGNQPQHF
NA,TRBJ1-1,13,TRBV19,CASSMDLNTEAFF
NA,TRBJ2-3,13,TRBV27,CASSLTSTDTQYF
medium-sized,TRBJ2-5,14,TRBV29-1,CSVGTSGRGETQYF
NA,TRBJ2-1,15,TRBV13,CASSHPQGGYNEQFF
medium-sized,TRBJ2-1,15,TRBV19,CASDTGTGARNEQFF
NA,TRBJ2-7,17,TRBV6-5,CASSRGLAGLGTYEQYF
NA,TRBJ1-3,15,TRBV12-3/TRBV12-4,CASSSPPGAGNTIYF
NA,TRBJ2-7,14,TRBV11-2,CASSLVADYYEQYF
NA,TRBJ1-1,13,TRBV6-6,CASSGQGVPEAFF
NA,TRBJ2-1,11,TRBV20-1,CRGGSYNEQFF
NA,TRBJ2-1,15,TRBV19,CASSLKGTSYNEQFF
medium-sized,TRBJ2-2,14,TRBV13,CASTSSGNTGELFF
medium-sized,TRBJ2-1,14,TRBV10-1,CASSFGSSYNEQFF
NA,TRBJ2-1,15,TRBV19,CASSIRTSGNYEQFF
medium-sized,TRBJ1-2,15,TRBV30,CAGREFPVVLGGYTF
NA,TRBJ2-1,15,TRBV30,CAWTDSLPSYNEQFF
medium-sized,TRBJ1-1,14,TRBV29-1,CSAGDRGSGTEAFF
NA,TRBJ2-4,16,TRBV6-1,CASSSGALPMRGIQYF
NA,TRBJ1-2,12,TRBV30,CAWSPPVVGPTF
NA,TRBJ2-1,15,TRBV20-1,CSASSYRAGTNEQFF
NA,TRBJ2-1,17,TRBV30,CAWSGTSGGLSYNEQFF
medium-sized,TRBJ2-5,12,TRBV6-5,CASIGGFVTQYF